These 28 T cell receptor beta chains were sequenced from one sample in a study of CD8+CD57+ T cells in acquired aplastic anemia. Patients chosen for sequencing had CD8+CD57+ cells that had expanded, as shown by flow cytometry. CDR3 and TCR beta VDJ profiling relied on a genomic DNA template. TCRdb re-analysed the reads in MiXCR, keeping a single row per CDR3 protein. The sample consists of 400,000 to 600,000 distinct CDR3 sequences, 25% to 40% of them appearing once. Sequencing was performed on sorted CD4+, CD8+, or CD8+CD57+ T cells (not recorded which) from PBMCs. The receptor source for this set is a human donor with aplastic anemia.

To note about this clonotype: This may be a read error: a much more frequent sequence differs by one nucleotide. V is TRBV11-1 and J is TRBJ2-7; perhaps TRBD2 as D (6 bases). Germline V gene sequence: CDR1 SGHAT, CDR2 FQDESV (reference sequence). This CDR3 has 14 residues. CDR3 bases: TGTGCCAGCAGCTTAGAAGGAGGGGCCCACGAGCGGTACTTC. Protein product: CASSLEGGAHERYF.

This clonotype was observed a handful of times. This chain connects TRBV10-3 to TRBJ1-5; 7 nucleotides align to TRBD1. V dropped 10 bases and J dropped 5; count of bases not matched to a gene: 14. The CDR3 is 15 residues long. Germline V gene lookup returns CDR1 ENHRY and CDR2 SYGVKD. CDR3 in amino acids: CASSHSGTVDQPQHF. As DNA, the CDR3 is TGTGCCAGCAGCCATTCCGGGACAGTCGATCAGCCCCAGCATTTT.

This sequence joins TRBV4-3 and TRBJ2-7; D ambiguous. The germline V gene encodes CDR1 LGHNA and CDR2 YSLEER. V dropped 1 base and J dropped 0 bases, with 13 bases sitting between them. The CDR3 sequence is 16 residues long. The CDR3 sequence is CASSQGEGGSSYEQYV. The CDR3 bases are TGCGCCAGCAGCCAAGGCGAAGGCGGTAGCTCCTACGAGCAGTACGTC.

On this clonotype: This may be a read error, as it is one base from a much larger clone. This chain uses TRBV10-3 with TRBJ2-5; 12 nucleotides align to TRBD2. This CDR3 contains 17 residues. Germline V gene data show CDR1 as ENHRY and CDR2 as SYGVKD. The CDR3 reads CASSESKLTSGGETQYF. CDR3 coding DNA: TGTGCCAGCAGTGAGTCTAAATTGACTAGCGGGGGTGAGACCCAGTACTTC.

This clonotype was seen only a few times. This rearrangement joins TRBV6-1 to TRBJ1-5; D gene ambiguous. The CDR3 is 15 amino acids. Trimming took 2 bases from V and 2 from J, leaving 10 bases between them. Germline lookup yields CDR1 MNHNS and CDR2 SASEGT. The CDR3 spells CASSERSHGNQPQHF. DNA for the CDR3: TGTGCCAGCAGTGAACGGAGTCACGGCAATCAGCCCCAGCATTTT.

In the case of this clonotype: A read error may produce the germline difference seen at one junction end. The rearrangement uses TRBV9 and TRBJ1-6, with D hard to call. From germline, CDR1 is SGDLS and CDR2 YYNGEE. The CDR3 is 8 residues long. The CDR3 reads CASSAPNF. The CDR3 DNA sequence: TGTGCCAGCAGCGCGCCTAACTTT. Looking up the rest from reference TRBV9 and TRBJ1-6 gives the full variable domain: DSGVTQTPKHLITATGQRVTLRCSPRSGDLSVYWYQQSLDQGLQFLIQYYNGEERAKGNILERFSAQQFPDLHSELNLSSLELGDSALYFCASSAPNFGNGTRLTVT.

This clonotype was seen only a few times. V and J are TRBV10-3 and TRBJ2-3; no reliable D call. The CDR3 is 14 amino acids. The V and J ends lost 0 bases and 0 bases respectively, with 4 bases between them. Germline values: CDR1 ENHRY, CDR2 SYGVKD. In DNA, the CDR3 is TGTGCCATCAGTGAGTCGTACAGCACAGATACGCAGTATTTT. Protein sequence: CAISESYSTDTQYF.

This clonotype was detected only a few times. The chain uses TRBV18 and TRBJ2-3; D is uncertain. The CDR3 extends over 13 amino acids. Looked up from germline, CDR1 is KGHSH and CDR2 is LQKENI. The V end was cut by 0 bases, the J end by 6 bases, with 7 bases between. In nucleotides, the CDR3 is TGTGCCAGCTCACCACCAGTCCGCGATACGCAGTATTTT. Its protein is CASSPPVRDTQYF.

This chain links TRBV7-9 with TRBJ2-7; 9 bases line up with TRBD2. Losses at the gene ends were 5 bases for V and 2 bases for J; bases not matched to a gene: 4. This CDR3 has 14 amino acids. Germline V gene lookup returns CDR1 SEHNR and CDR2 FQNEAQ (reference sequence). The CDR3 DNA reads as TGTGCCAGCAGCGGACTAGCGTTCACCTACGAGCAGTACTTC. Protein product: CASSGLAFTYEQYF.

The chain carries TRBV29-1 and TRBJ1-2; D might be TRBD1 (5 bases). CDR3 length: 11 amino acids. CDR1 is SQVTM and CDR2 is ANQGSEA in the germline V gene. This chain's CDR3 is CGADGGYGYTF. DNA of the CDR3: TGCGGCGCGGACGGGGGCTATGGCTACACCTTC.

This clonotype came up once. A much larger clonotype is one base distant, so this may be a read error. This chain links TRBV20-1 with TRBJ2-5; D unclear. CDR1 and CDR2 (germline): DFQATT, SNEGSKA (reference sequence). CDR3 length: 14 residues. The CDR3 DNA reads TGCGGTGCTAAGCTCCAGACTTGGGTAGAGACCCAGTACTTC. It codes for CGAKLQTWVETQYF.

This clonotype was counted once. The chain carries TRBV3-1 and TRBJ2-5; D is uncertain. V was trimmed by 5 bases and J by 0 bases, leaving 10 bases between them. Germline values: CDR1 LGHDT, CDR2 YNNKEL (reference sequence). There are 14 residues in the CDR3. This CDR3 is CASSVWWNQETQYF. CDR3 nucleotide sequence: TGTGCCAGCAGCGTATGGTGGAACCAAGAGACCCAGTACTTC.

In its sample, this clonotype was seen a few times. An end of the junction differs from the germline gene, which may be a read error. The V gene is TRBV10-3, the J gene TRBJ1-3; a weak D match, TRBD1 (5 bases). Germline CDR1 ENHRY, CDR2 SYGVKD. This CDR3 region has 16 residues. As DNA, the CDR3 is TGTGCCAGCAGTGACCGTCAGGGAAGCTCTGGAAACACCATATATTTT. Amino acids: CASSDRQGSSGNTIYF.

In its sample, this clonotype was seen many times. The V gene is TRBV10-2, the J gene TRBJ2-7, with a weak D call TRBD1 (6 bases). V was clipped by 7 bases and J by 3 bases, with 16 bases between them. CDR3 length: 14 residues. Germline loops: CDR1 WSHSY, CDR2 SAAADI. In DNA, the CDR3 is TGCGCCAGCAAGGTAACAGGGTGGGACTACGAGCAGTACTTC. This sequence encodes CASKVTGWDYEQYF.

The chain uses TRBV20-1 and TRBJ1-4; D is uncertain. V lost 0 bases and J lost 6, with 8 bases in between. The CDR3 has 13 amino acids. Germline V lookup: CDR1 DFQATT, CDR2 SNEGSKA (reference sequence). The CDR3 is CSARDPLHEKLFF. The CDR3 region has the DNA TGCAGTGCTAGAGATCCCCTACATGAAAAACTGTTTTTT.

This chain links TRBV29-1 with TRBJ1-2; D not certain. The CDR3 has 12 amino acids. The V and J ends lost 4 bases and 6 bases respectively, with 12 bases between them. Germline V gene data show CDR1 as SQVTM and CDR2 as ANQGSEA. The chain's CDR3 is CSVGEREHGYTF. The CDR3 bases are TGCAGCGTTGGAGAGAGGGAGCATGGCTACACCTTC.

The chain combines TRBV6-1 with TRBJ2-2, with 8 bases aligning to TRBD1. The CDR3 has 14 residues. Germline values: CDR1 MNHNS, CDR2 SASEGT. Trimming took 7 bases from V and 7 from J; bases not matched to a gene: 8. The CDR3 loop reads CASKWTGYGGELFF. CDR3 coding DNA: TGTGCCAGCAAATGGACAGGGTACGGCGGGGAGCTGTTTTTT.

The sample holds many counts of this clonotype. This chain joins TRBV7-9 and TRBJ2-3; D gene ambiguous. The CDR3 consists of 14 residues. Germline assignment: CDR1 SEHNR and CDR2 FQNEAQ (reference sequence). V gave up 2 bases and J gave up 2 bases, with 8 bases separating them. The chain's CDR3 is CASSLPVATDTQYF. The CDR3 DNA follows: TGTGCCAGCAGCTTACCCGTAGCCACAGATACGCAGTATTTT.

At least ten counts were recorded for this clonotype. V is TRBV10-3 and J is TRBJ1-2; TRBD1 is a possible D gene (5 bases). CDR3 size: 16 residues. CDR1 is ENHRY, CDR2 SYGVKD, per germline. The ends were cut back, 0 bases at V and 4 bases at J, with 15 bases in the middle. The chain's CDR3 is CAISESGRVGLYGYTF. CDR3 DNA: TGTGCCATCAGTGAGTCCGGCAGGGTGGGACTCTATGGCTACACCTTC.

Regarding this clonotype: This clone may be a read error of a much larger clone one base away. In this CDR3 the conserved last residue, phenylalanine or tryptophan, is missing, so a read error is likely. This rearrangement joins TRBV20-1 to TRBJ1-5; a weak D match, TRBD1 (6 bases). Per the germline V gene, CDR1 is DFQATT and CDR2 is SNEGSKA (reference sequence). This CDR3 has 13 residues. V dropped 3 bases and J dropped 4 bases, with 10 bases sitting between them. CDR3 residues: CSASGQSNQPQHV. CDR3 in DNA: TGCAGTGCTAGTGGACAGAGTAATCAGCCCCAGCATGTT.

The CDR3 bases are TGTGCCAGCCTGGACGGTGGGTCGATCGAGCAGTACTTC. Translation: CASLDGGSIEQYF. This chain connects TRBV2 to TRBJ2-7, with D unclear. The CDR3 spans 13 residues. From germline, CDR1 is SNHLY and CDR2 FYNNEI. Trimming pared 8 bases from V and 6 bases from J, leaving 17 bases between.

Only a few counts were recorded for this clonotype. A read error may produce the germline difference seen at one junction end. The chain uses TRBV15 and TRBJ2-5, with 9 bases fitting TRBD2. Looked up from germline, CDR1 is LNHNV and CDR2 is YYDKDF (reference sequence). The CDR3 totals 16 residues. The CDR3 nucleotides are TGTGCCACCAGCAGAGAACGCGGGGGGGGTCAAGGGACCCAGTACTTC. Translation gives CATSRERGGGQGTQYF.

The V and J genes are TRBV7-2 and TRBJ2-5; tentatively, D is TRBD2 (5 bases). The length of the CDR3 is 15 residues. V lost 1 base to trimming and J lost 0 bases, with 9 bases between them. CDR1 and CDR2 (germline): SGHTA, FQGNSA. The CDR3 loop reads CASSLDSENQETQYF. CDR3 nucleotides: TGTGCCAGCAGCTTAGATAGCGAGAACCAAGAGACCCAGTACTTC.

Points on this clonotype: This may be a read error, as it is one base from a much larger clone. V gene TRBV7-2 combines with J gene TRBJ1-6, with D uncertain. This CDR3 is built from 13 residues. Trimming removed 7 bases at V and 10 bases at J, with 14 bases between. CDR1 is SGHTA, CDR2 FQGNSA, per germline. The CDR3 region has the DNA TGTGCCAGCAAGTCAGGAGGAGAATCACCCCTCCACTTT. Translating it yields CASKSGGESPLHF.

This clonotype was seen more than once but under ten times. This chain connects TRBV29-1 to TRBJ2-4; 9 positions match TRBD1. Germline trimming cut 1 base from V and 7 bases from J; bases unmatched to any gene: 8. Germline CDR1 reads SQVTM; CDR2 reads ANQGSEA. The CDR3 is made up of 15 amino acids. As DNA, the CDR3 is TGCAGCGTTGAAGTATCGGGACAGGGAGGGAACATTCAGTACTTC. This gives the protein CSVEVSGQGGNIQYF.

This clonotype was seen ten or more times. The chain employs TRBV19 and TRBJ1-1, with D unresolved. Germline V gene lookup returns CDR1 LNHDA and CDR2 SQIVND (reference sequence). This CDR3 comprises 14 residues. V lost 6 bases, J lost 0 bases, and 11 bases lay in between. The chain's CDR3 is CASSHLGLNTEAFF. The CDR3 DNA is TGTGCCAGTAGCCACCTTGGGCTGAACACTGAAGCTTTCTTT.

This clonotype was observed at least ten times. The V call is TRBV28, the J call TRBJ2-3; TRBD1 aligns across 8 bases. CDR1 and CDR2 from the germline V gene are MDHEN and SYDVKM. CDR3 length: 13 amino acids. Trimming took 6 bases from V and 9 from J; bases not matched to a gene: 8. CDR3 protein: CASRAGGSATQYF. CDR3 nucleotides: TGTGCCAGCAGGGCAGGGGGCTCTGCGACGCAGTATTTT.

This clonotype appeared many times. The J gene is TRBJ2-3, the V gene TRBV24-1; D might be TRBD1 or TRBD2, each matching 6 bases. The CDR3 runs to 17 residues. The germline V gene has CDR1 KGHDR and CDR2 SFDVKD. The V end lost 4 bases, the J end lost 1 base, and 17 bases lay between the germline ends. CDR3 bases: TGTGCCACCAGTGACCCCCTAGGGGGGACCGGCACAGATACGCAGTATTTT. It encodes CATSDPLGGTGTDTQYF.